The 11 T cell receptor beta chains below were found in one sample sequenced in a study of control samples from healthy donors and cancer patients. Some clones are missing from TCRdb's copy, which holds only in-frame ones; the method was immunoSEQ multiplex PCR. The table shows almost 40,000 clones, with about 83% occurring only once. What was sequenced was PBMCs. These receptors were obtained from a woman in her sixties with lung cancer.

The chain recombines TRBV7-6 with TRBJ2-2, with D uncertain. This CDR3 is built from 15 residues. Deletions cut 2 bases from V and 3 bases from J, with 10 bases between. Germline V gene lookup returns CDR1 SGHVS and CDR2 FNYEAQ. In DNA form, the CDR3 reads TGTGCCAGCAGCTTAAGATCAAGGGACACCGGGGAGCTGTTTTTT. Residues: CASSLRSRDTGELFF.

This rearrangement joins TRBV10-3 to TRBJ2-7; 7 nucleotides match TRBD2. V was clipped by 6 bases and J by 0 bases; unmatched bases: 8. CDR3 size: 15 residues. Per the germline V gene, CDR1 is ENHRY and CDR2 is SYGVKD. This CDR3 is CAIRWASGSSYEQYF. The CDR3 DNA reads TGTGCCATCAGATGGGCTAGCGGTAGCTCCTACGAGCAGTACTTC.

The CDR3 bases are TGTGCCATCAGTGAGTCGAAAACAGCCTTCCAGAACACTGAAGCTTTCTTT. Amino acids: CAISESKTAFQNTEAFF. V usage is TRBV10-3 and J usage is TRBJ1-1; D gene uncertain. Germline V CDR1 and CDR2: ENHRY, SYGVKD. V lost 0 bases to trimming and J lost 1 base, with 15 bases between them. The CDR3 loop spans 17 amino acids.

CDR3 region: CAIRGSVTRSSGNTIYF. The CDR3 DNA reads TGTGCCATCAGGGGATCGGTGACACGGAGCTCTGGAAACACCATATATTTT. The V and J genes are TRBV10-3 and TRBJ1-3, with unresolved D. There are 17 residues in the CDR3. The V gene lost 6 bases and the J gene lost 0 bases, with 18 bases spanning the gap. CDR1 is ENHRY and CDR2 is SYGVKD in the germline V gene.

The chain recombines TRBV28 with TRBJ2-1, with TRBD2 matching 13 bases. Germline values: CDR1 MDHEN, CDR2 SYDVKM. Trimming took 5 bases from V and 7 from J; bases not matched to a gene: 5. The CDR3 is 15 residues long. The DNA of the CDR3 is TGTGCCAGCAGTCCCGGACTAGCGGGGGTGAATGAGCAGTTCTTC. Translated: CASSPGLAGVNEQFF.

The chain is built from TRBV18 and TRBJ2-2; perhaps TRBD1 as D (5 bases). The CDR3 has 13 amino acids. Germline values: CDR1 KGHSH, CDR2 LQKENI. Trimming stripped 5 bases from V and 4 bases from J, with 8 bases between. Here the CDR3 reads CASSGTGTGELFF. Here the CDR3 DNA reads TGTGCCAGCTCAGGTACAGGCACCGGGGAGCTGTTTTTT.

V gene TRBV7-3 combines with J gene TRBJ2-1, with 7 positions matching TRBD2. The germline gives CDR1 SGHTA, CDR2 FQGTGA. The CDR3 loop spans 15 amino acids. V dropped 6 bases and J dropped 6; count of bases not matched to a gene: 11. CDR3 in DNA: TGTGCCAGCAGTTTTGGAGGGAGGGCCCTCAATGAGCAGTTCTTC. Translating gives CASSFGGRALNEQFF.

The chain has TRBV7-3 and TRBJ2-2; TRBD2 might be the D (5 bases). CDR1 is SGHTA, CDR2 FQGTGA, per germline. Trimming pared 4 bases from V and 7 bases from J, leaving 10 bases between. The length of the CDR3 is 13 residues. The CDR3 sequence: CASSSGSDGELFF. In DNA, the CDR3 is TGTGCCAGCAGCTCGGGATCGGACGGGGAGCTGTTTTTT.

This clone was counted between two and nine times. The chain joins TRBV5-1 to TRBJ2-1; perhaps TRBD2 as D (5 bases). Trimming removed 4 bases at V and 3 bases at J, with 11 bases between. CDR3 length equals 14 residues. Germline CDR1 and CDR2: SGHRS and YFSETQ. CDR3 nucleotide sequence: TGCGCCAGCAGCCCCGCCGGGGTCTACAATGAGCAGTTCTTC. Its translation: CASSPAGVYNEQFF.

The CDR3, as DNA: TGTGCCAGCAGCGGGTTGGACAGTTTCACAGATACGCAGTATTTT. Protein sequence: CASSGLDSFTDTQYF. The chain links TRBV6-5 to TRBJ2-3; possibly TRBD1 for D (6 bases). V lost 6 bases to trimming and J lost 2 bases, with 15 bases between them. The CDR3 runs to 15 residues. Looked up from germline, CDR1 is MNHEY and CDR2 is SVGAGI.

The chain is built from TRBV7-2 and TRBJ1-1; no reliable D call. The V and J ends lost 5 bases and 4 bases respectively, with 17 bases between them. Germline V gene sequence: CDR1 SGHTA, CDR2 FQGNSA. CDR3 length: 15 amino acids. The CDR3 here is CASSPDRSRGTEAFF. CDR3 nucleotide sequence: TGTGCCAGCAGCCCGGACCGGTCTCGAGGCACTGAAGCTTTCTTT.